These 15 T cell receptor beta chains share one sample of origin, sequenced in a study of blood T cell repertoires in COVID-19. Sequencing was performed with immunoSEQ multiplex PCR; in TCRdb, only in-frame clones are kept and a portion is missing. The sample has around 400,000 clones, more than 70% seen once; the top ten hold roughly 1.2%. The specimen sequenced was peripheral blood. These receptors were collected from a man aged 40-55 years with acute or convalescent COVID-19.

The chain has TRBV28 and TRBJ1-1; D possibly corresponds to TRBD1 (6 bases). The CDR3 covers 16 residues. Trimming removed 6 bases at V and 0 bases at J, with 17 bases between. Germline V gene lookup returns CDR1 MDHEN and CDR2 SYDVKM. Here the CDR3 DNA reads TGTGCCAGCAGGGGACCAGGGGTAGGGCTGAACACTGAAGCTTTCTTT. This encodes CASRGPGVGLNTEAFF.

CDR3 coding DNA: TGTGCCAGCAGCCCCAGGGGCCTTTCCTACAATGAGCAGTTCTTC. It is translated as CASSPRGLSYNEQFF. The chain employs TRBV7-2 and TRBJ2-1; D possibly corresponds to TRBD1 (6 bases). V dropped 5 bases and J dropped 1 base, with 12 bases sitting between them. CDR1 SGHTA and CDR2 FQGNSA come from the germline V gene. The CDR3 spans 15 residues. Full variable domain (missing parts from reference TRBV7-2 and TRBJ2-1): GAGVSQSPSNKVTEKGKDVELRCDPISGHTALYWYRQSLGQGLEFLIYFQGNSAPDKSGLPSDRFSAERTGGSVSTLTIQRTQQEDSAVYLCASSPRGLSYNEQFFGPGTRLTVL.

This sequence joins TRBV7-3 and TRBJ2-5; TRBD2 matches at 8 bases. The germline CDR1 and CDR2 sequences are SGHTA and FQGTGA. This CDR3 region has 16 residues. The V and J ends lost 4 bases and 2 bases, in that order; junction bases with no gene match: 9. The CDR3, as DNA: TGTGCCAGCAGCTCACGACCGGGAGGGGAGCAAGAGACCCAGTACTTC. This gives the protein CASSSRPGGEQETQYF.

On this clone itself: The CDR3 ends on some other residue instead of the conserved phenylalanine or tryptophan, so this is likely a read error. The chain uses TRBV6-5 and TRBJ1-2; D gene unclear. Germline assignment: CDR1 MNHEY and CDR2 SVGAGI. The CDR3 runs 14 residues. V lost 0 bases and J 3 bases, leaving 8 bases between the germline ends. DNA for the CDR3: TGTGCCAGCAGTTACTCAGGGTCCGACTATGGCTACACCCTC. It specifies CASSYSGSDYGYTL.

V and J are TRBV12-3 or TRBV12-4 and TRBJ1-2; D gene uncertain. This CDR3 has 13 residues. Trimming took off 3 bases at V and 5 bases at J, with 10 bases between the two ends. DNA of the CDR3: TGTGCCAGCAGTTTGCTAGGCATTTATGGCTACACCTTC. The encoded protein is CASSLLGIYGYTF.

V is TRBV5-3 and J is TRBJ2-7; 11 bases agree with TRBD1. TRBV5-3 is recorded as an ORF, its role being uncertain. CDR3 size: 14 residues. V was pared by 8 bases and J by 6 bases, with 10 bases of the junction left unmatched. DNA for the CDR3: TGTGCCAGGCAATTATCCGGGACAGGGGGCGAGCAGTACTTC. Amino acid sequence: CARQLSGTGGEQYF.

DNA for the CDR3: TGTGCCAGCAGCCCTACCGGGACAGCGAACACTGAAGCTTTCTTT. It translates to CASSPTGTANTEAFF. This chain connects TRBV3-1 (or the pseudogene TRBV3-2) to TRBJ1-1; 7 nucleotides line up with TRBD1. Germline loops: CDR1 LGHDT, CDR2 YNNKEL (reference sequence). This CDR3 spans 15 amino acids. V lost 4 bases and J lost 1; bases outside the gene matches: 6.

The chain combines TRBV5-1 with TRBJ1-1; no clear D. V lost 0 bases to trimming and J lost 2 bases, with 8 bases between them. Germline CDR1 reads SGHRS; CDR2 reads YFSETQ. This CDR3 contains 14 residues. The CDR3 sequence: CASSLGLSNTEAFF. The CDR3 nucleotides are TGCGCCAGCAGCTTGGGACTCTCCAACACTGAAGCTTTCTTT.

This sequence joins TRBV5-1 and TRBJ2-1, with 7 bases that match TRBD2. After removal of 2 bases from V and 0 bases from J, the junction contained 5 bases not matched to a gene. The CDR3 length is 16 residues. CDR1 and CDR2 from the germline V gene are SGHRS and YFSETQ. CDR3 sequence (DNA): TGCGCCAGCAGCTTATTGCGGGGGAGCTCCTACAATGAGCAGTTCTTC. It encodes CASSLLRGSSYNEQFF.

The CDR3 loop reads CAISGLQGAVFNGYTF. In nucleotides, the CDR3 is TGTGCCATCAGTGGATTACAGGGGGCTGTCTTCAATGGCTACACCTTC. The chain combines TRBV10-3 with TRBJ1-2; 9 nucleotides align to TRBD1. The CDR3 has 16 residues. Per the germline V gene, CDR1 is ENHRY and CDR2 is SYGVKD. With V trimmed by 4 bases and J by 6 bases, 12 bases remained unmatched.

The V and J genes are TRBV27 and TRBJ1-1; 8 bases fit TRBD1. The germline CDR1 and CDR2 sequences are MNHEY and SMNVEV (reference sequence). Unmatched junction bases numbered 7, after V lost 5 bases and J lost 5 bases. The CDR3 has 14 amino acids. This CDR3 reads CASSLQGGRTEAFF. In nucleotides, the CDR3 is TGTGCCAGCAGTCTACAGGGGGGGCGAACTGAAGCTTTCTTT.

The chain carries TRBV19 and TRBJ1-2, with D perhaps TRBD1 (6 bases). CDR1 LNHDA and CDR2 SQIVND come from the germline V gene (reference sequence). The germline V and J ends were trimmed by 8 bases and 4 bases, with 11 bases remaining between them. The CDR3 length is 12 residues. This CDR3 is CASGGRAYGYTF. The CDR3 DNA sequence: TGTGCCAGTGGGGGCCGGGCCTATGGCTACACCTTC. Full variable domain (remainder filled in from reference TRBV19 and TRBJ1-2): DGGITQSPKYLFRKEGQNVTLSCEQNLNHDAMYWYRQDPGQGLRLIYYSQIVNDFQKGDIAEGYSVSREKKESFPLTVTSAQKNPTAFYLCASGGRAYGYTFGSGTRLTVV.

J is TRBJ2-7 and V is TRBV18; 10 bases fit TRBD1. This CDR3 has 14 residues. CDR1 is KGHSH, CDR2 LQKENI, per germline. J gave up 3 bases and V 6 bases, and 5 bases lay outside the gene matches. CDR3 coding DNA: TGTGCCAGCTCCTTGGACAGGGGGTACTACGAGCAGTACTTC. Translation gives CASSLDRGYYEQYF.

The V and J genes are TRBV19 and TRBJ1-4, with D perhaps TRBD1 (5 bases). The germline V gene encodes CDR1 LNHDA and CDR2 SQIVND (reference sequence). V was trimmed by 5 bases and J by 12 bases, leaving 16 bases between them. This CDR3 contains 13 residues. The CDR3, as DNA: TGTGCCAGTAGTTACCCTGGAGGGGTGCAACTGTTTTTT. Translation: CASSYPGGVQLFF.

The V gene is TRBV6-4, the J gene TRBJ2-3; 8 positions match TRBD2. The CDR3 contains 15 residues. Trimming at V came to 4 bases and at J to 2 bases, leaving 5 bases not matched to a gene. Germline loops: CDR1 MRHNA, CDR2 SNTAGT. This chain's CDR3 is CASSVNGRDTDTQYF. DNA of the CDR3: TGTGCCAGCAGTGTCAACGGGAGGGACACAGATACGCAGTATTTT.